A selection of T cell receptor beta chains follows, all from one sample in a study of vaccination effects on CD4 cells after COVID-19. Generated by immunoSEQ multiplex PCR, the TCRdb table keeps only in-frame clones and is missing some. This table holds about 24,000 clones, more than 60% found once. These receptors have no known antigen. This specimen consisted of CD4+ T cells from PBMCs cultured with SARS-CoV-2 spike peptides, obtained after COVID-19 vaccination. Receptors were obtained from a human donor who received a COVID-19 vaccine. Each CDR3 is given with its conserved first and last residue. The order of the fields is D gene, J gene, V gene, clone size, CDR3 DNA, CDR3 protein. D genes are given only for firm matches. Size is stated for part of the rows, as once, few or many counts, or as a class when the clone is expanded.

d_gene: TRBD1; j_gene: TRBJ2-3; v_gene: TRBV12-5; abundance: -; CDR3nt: TGTGCTAGTGGTTTGGGGACAGGGGGCAGAGATACGCAGTATTTT; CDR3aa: CASGLGTGGRDTQYF
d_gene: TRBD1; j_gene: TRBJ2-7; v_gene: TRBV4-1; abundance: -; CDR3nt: TGCGCCAGCAGCCGCGACCAGGGGGATCTAAGTATTCAGTACTTC; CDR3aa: CASSRDQGDLSIQYF
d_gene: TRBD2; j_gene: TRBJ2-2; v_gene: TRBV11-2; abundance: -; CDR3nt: TGTGCCAGCAGCTCGAAGGTGGCTAGCGGGGGTCTCACCGGGGAGCTGTTTTTT; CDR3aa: CASSSKVASGGLTGELFF
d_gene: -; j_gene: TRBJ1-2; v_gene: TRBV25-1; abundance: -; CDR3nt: TGTGCCAGCAGTGAGGGTGGGACACCCTATGGCTACACCTTC; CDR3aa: CASSEGGTPYGYTF
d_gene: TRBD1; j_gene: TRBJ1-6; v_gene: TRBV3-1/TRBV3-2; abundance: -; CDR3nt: TGTGCCAGCAGCCGGGACAGATCTGCCCTCCACTTT; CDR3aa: CASSRDRSALHF
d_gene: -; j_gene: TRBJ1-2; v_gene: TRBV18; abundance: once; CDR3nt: TGTGCCAGCTCACCGGACGGACGCTATGGCTACACCTTC; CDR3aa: CASSPDGRYGYTF
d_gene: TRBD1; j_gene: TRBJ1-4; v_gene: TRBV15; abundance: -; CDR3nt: TGTGCCACCAGTGGGGACAGGGGGTATGAAAAACTGTTTTTT; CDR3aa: CATSGDRGYEKLFF
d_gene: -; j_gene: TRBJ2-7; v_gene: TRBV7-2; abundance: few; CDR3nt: TGTGCCAGCAGCTTAGTGGCGGGGTCCGGGGTCGAGCAGTACTTC; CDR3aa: CASSLVAGSGVEQYF
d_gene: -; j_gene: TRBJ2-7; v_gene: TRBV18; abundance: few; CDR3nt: TGTGCCAGCTCACCAATCCGGGGCCGAATCTACGAGCAGTACTTC; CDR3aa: CASSPIRGRIYEQYF
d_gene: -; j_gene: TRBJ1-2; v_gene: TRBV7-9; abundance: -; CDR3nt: TGTGCCAGCAGCCCTAGACAGCTCGGATTTATTGAGGGCTACACCTTC; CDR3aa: CASSPRQLGFIEGYTF
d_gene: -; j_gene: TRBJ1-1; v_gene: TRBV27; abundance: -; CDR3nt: TGTGCCAGCAGTTTATCGAGGAACACTGAAGCTTTCTTT; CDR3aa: CASSLSRNTEAFF
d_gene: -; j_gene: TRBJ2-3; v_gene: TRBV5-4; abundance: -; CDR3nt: TGTGCCAGCAAACGAACGGGACTCATAAGCACAGATACGCAGTATTTT; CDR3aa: CASKRTGLISTDTQYF
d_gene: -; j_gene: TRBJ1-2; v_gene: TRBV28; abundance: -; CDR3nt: TGTGCCAGCCGGCGAGGGGAAGGTGGCTACACCTTC; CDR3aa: CASRRGEGGYTF
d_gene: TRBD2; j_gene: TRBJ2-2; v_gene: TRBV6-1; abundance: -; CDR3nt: TGTGCCAGCAGTGACCTTTCCGCGGGGGGCAGGGGACGAGGCACCGGGGAGCTGTTTTTT; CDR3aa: CASSDLSAGGRGRGTGELFF
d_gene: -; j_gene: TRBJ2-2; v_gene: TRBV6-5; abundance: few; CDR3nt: TGTGCCAGCAGAGTTCCGGGGAACACCGGGGAGCTGTTTTTT; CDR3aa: CASRVPGNTGELFF
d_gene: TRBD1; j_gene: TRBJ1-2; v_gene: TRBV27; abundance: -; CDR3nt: TGTGCCAGCAGTTTCTCCACAGGGGGTCGTATCTATGGCTACACCTTC; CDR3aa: CASSFSTGGRIYGYTF
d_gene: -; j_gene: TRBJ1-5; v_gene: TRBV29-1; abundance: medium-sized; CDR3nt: TGCAGCGTTGTGGTTTCAGGGGACCAGCCCCAGCATTTT; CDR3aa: CSVVVSGDQPQHF
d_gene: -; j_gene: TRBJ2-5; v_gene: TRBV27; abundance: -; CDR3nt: TGTGCCAGCAGTACGCCTCAGGACTTCCAAGAGACCCAGTACTTC; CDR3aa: CASSTPQDFQETQYF
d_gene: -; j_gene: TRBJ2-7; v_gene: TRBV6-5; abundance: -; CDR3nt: TGTGCCAGCAGTTACTCGAAGGGCTGGGAGCAGTACTTC; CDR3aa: CASSYSKGWEQYF
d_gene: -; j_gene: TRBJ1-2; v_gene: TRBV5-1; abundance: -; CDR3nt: TGCGCCAGCAGCTTGGGTTTAGGGAACTATGGCTACACCTTC; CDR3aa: CASSLGLGNYGYTF
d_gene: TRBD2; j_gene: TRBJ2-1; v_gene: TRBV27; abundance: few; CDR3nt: TGTGCCAGCAGTTTATATGCCCTAGCGGGAAATGAGCAGTTCTTC; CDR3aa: CASSLYALAGNEQFF
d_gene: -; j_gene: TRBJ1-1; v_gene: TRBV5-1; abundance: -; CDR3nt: TGCGCCAGCAGCTTCGTCGACACTGAAGCTTTCTTT; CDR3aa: CASSFVDTEAFF
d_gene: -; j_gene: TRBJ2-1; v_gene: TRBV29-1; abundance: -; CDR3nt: TGCAGCGTTGGCCCCAGACTTAAGCTCTACAATGAGCAGTTCTTC; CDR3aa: CSVGPRLKLYNEQFF